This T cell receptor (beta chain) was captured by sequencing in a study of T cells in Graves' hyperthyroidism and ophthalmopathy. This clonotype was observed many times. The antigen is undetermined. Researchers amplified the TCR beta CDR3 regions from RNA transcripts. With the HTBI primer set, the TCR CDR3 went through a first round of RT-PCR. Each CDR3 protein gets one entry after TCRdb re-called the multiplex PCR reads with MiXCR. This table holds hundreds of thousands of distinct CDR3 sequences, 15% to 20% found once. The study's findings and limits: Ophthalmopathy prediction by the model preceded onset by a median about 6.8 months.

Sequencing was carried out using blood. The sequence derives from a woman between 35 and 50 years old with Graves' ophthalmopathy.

The DNA for the CDR3 is TGCAGTGCTAGTAGCCAGGCGAACAACTACGAGCAGTACTTC. This encodes CSASSQANNYEQYF. This chain joins TRBV20-1 and TRBJ2-7; D is uncertain. The CDR3 is 14 amino acids. Trimming pared 3 bases from V and 3 bases from J, leaving 15 bases between. Per the germline V gene, CDR1 is DFQATT and CDR2 is SNEGSKA (reference sequence).